These 18 T cell receptor beta chains came from one sample sequenced in a study of sequential checkpoint blockade in melanoma (dated by TCRdb to about 2019). Library generation was performed with the immunoSEQ multiplex PCR assay. Sourced from immuneACCESS, this table was stored by TCRdb with only in-frame sequences that have V and J called. A share of the clones is absent; for the studies checked, an unresolved V gene accounts for under half, and the remainder has no known explanation. This sample is represented by roughly 2,200 clones; under 30% of them were singletons. The ten biggest clones cover about 15% of the sample. The treatment or condition tag for this specimen amounts to: randomized to nivolumab then ipilimumab (arm A) or the reverse (arm B). This sample comprised tumor tissue (inferred from file names), obtained from a patient given nivolumab and ipilimumab in sequence. Source of these receptors: a human donor with melanoma.

Remarks on this clone: The junction departs from the called germline gene at one end, perhaps through a read error. The chain links TRBV6-8 to TRBJ2-2; D unclear. Germline V gene sequence: CDR1 MNHGY, CDR2 SAAAGT. CDR3 length: 13 residues. The CDR3 loop is CASSDSSTGELFF. The CDR3 coding sequence is TGTGCCAGCAGTGACTCGAGCACCGGGGAGCTGTTTTTT.

This clone occurred a few times. The chain couples TRBV14 to TRBJ1-1; a possible D gene is TRBD1 (6 bases). This CDR3 has 14 amino acids. CDR1 is SGHDN, CDR2 FVKESK, per germline. Trimming pared 4 bases from V and 4 bases from J, leaving 13 bases between. CDR3 in amino acids: CASSPNRGGTEAFF. In DNA, the CDR3 is TGTGCCAGCAGCCCTAACAGAGGGGGCACTGAAGCTTTCTTT.

The chain links TRBV10-3 to TRBJ2-5; D tentatively fits TRBD1 or TRBD2 (5 bases each). The CDR3 extends over 13 amino acids. Germline loops: CDR1 ENHRY, CDR2 SYGVKD. V lost 2 bases and J 4 bases, leaving 8 bases between the germline ends. CDR3 amino acids: CAISETGRETQYF. The CDR3, as DNA: TGTGCCATCAGTGAGACGGGGCGAGAGACCCAGTACTTC.

Only a few counts were recorded for this clone. The chain carries TRBV28 and TRBJ2-1; D may be TRBD2 (6 bases). Deletions cut 6 bases from V and 3 bases from J, with 12 bases between. Per the germline V gene, CDR1 is MDHEN and CDR2 is SYDVKM. The CDR3 totals 14 residues. The CDR3, as DNA: TGTGCCAGCAGAATCACGGGGGACTACAATGAGCAGTTCTTC. It encodes CASRITGDYNEQFF.

The chain recombines TRBV5-1 with TRBJ1-4, with TRBD1 as a possible D gene (6 bases). Trimming cost V 3 bases and J 7 bases, with 13 bases left between them. Germline values: CDR1 SGHRS, CDR2 YFSETQ. This CDR3 has 14 residues. The CDR3 DNA reads as TGCGCCAGCAGCTCAGGACAGTCCTCTGAAAAACTGTTTTTT. It yields the protein CASSSGQSSEKLFF.

By sample share, this clone is medium-sized. The J gene is TRBJ2-1, the V gene TRBV11-3; 10 positions agree with TRBD2. Per germline, CDR1 SGHNT and CDR2 YENEEA. The V segment lost 1 base and the J segment 1 base; nucleotides outside the gene matches: 10. CDR3 length equals 19 residues. This chain's CDR3 is CASSLGRKEAGGSYNEQFF. CDR3 in DNA: TGTGCCAGCAGCTTAGGGCGGAAGGAAGCGGGAGGGTCCTACAATGAGCAGTTCTTC. Together with reference TRBV11-3 and TRBJ2-1, the CDR3 gives the full variable domain: EAGVVQSPRYKIIEKKQPVAFWCNPISGHNTLYWYLQNLGQGPELLIRYENEEAVDDSQLPKDRFSAERLKGVDSTLKIQPAELGDSAVYLCASSLGRKEAGGSYNEQFFGPGTRLTVL.

The chain recombines TRBV5-1 with TRBJ1-4; D is unclear. V was cut by 0 bases and J by 10 bases, with 19 bases left in between. Per the germline V gene, CDR1 is SGHRS and CDR2 is YFSETQ. The CDR3 totals 16 residues. In DNA, the CDR3 is TGCGCCAGCAGCTTGGGGTGGGCTTGCCAATGGGGAAAACTGTTTTTT. This codes for CASSLGWACQWGKLFF.

By share, this clone counts as medium-sized. The rearrangement joins TRBV11-3 to TRBJ2-7; 11 nucleotides agree with TRBD1. Germline V lookup: CDR1 SGHNT, CDR2 YENEEA. J lost 3 bases, V lost 4 bases, and 2 bases had no gene match. The CDR3 consists of 14 residues. The CDR3 loop reads CASSWGTGGYEQYF. CDR3 bases: TGTGCCAGCAGCTGGGGGACAGGGGGCTACGAGCAGTACTTC. Supplemented by reference TRBV11-3 and TRBJ2-7, the full variable domain reads EAGVVQSPRYKIIEKKQPVAFWCNPISGHNTLYWYLQNLGQGPELLIRYENEEAVDDSQLPKDRFSAERLKGVDSTLKIQPAELGDSAVYLCASSWGTGGYEQYFGPGTRLTVT.

The genes are TRBV18 and TRBJ2-5; TRBD1 agrees at 7 bases. V was pared by 7 bases and J by 2 bases, with 4 bases of the junction left unmatched. The germline gives CDR1 KGHSH, CDR2 LQKENI. CDR3 length: 13 amino acids. The DNA of the CDR3 is TGTGCCAGCTGGGGACAGACTCAAGAGACCCAGTACTTC. Translating it yields CASWGQTQETQYF.

This clone is medium-sized (0.01 to 0.1%) by share. The chain is built from TRBV28 and TRBJ1-2; D unclear. There are 13 residues in the CDR3. Germline V lookup: CDR1 MDHEN, CDR2 SYDVKM. V lost 2 bases, J lost 5 bases, and 9 bases lay in between. Here the CDR3 DNA reads TGTGCCAGCAGTTTACGGGCTTGGTATGGCTACACCTTC. As protein: CASSLRAWYGYTF.

This clone was seen a few times. The rearrangement joins TRBV6-8 to TRBJ2-4; 7 bases match TRBD1. Germline CDR1 is MNHGY and CDR2 is SAAAGT. The J segment lost 0 bases and the V segment lost 6 bases, leaving 8 bases of the junction unmatched. The CDR3 is 16 residues long. The CDR3 loop is CASSPGQHLAKNIQYF. DNA for the CDR3: TGTGCCAGCAGCCCGGGACAGCACCTAGCCAAAAACATTCAGTACTTC.

This clone is medium-sized (0.01 to 0.1%) by share. This chain connects TRBV28 to TRBJ1-5; 8 bases match TRBD1. Germline CDR1 and CDR2: MDHEN and SYDVKM. V was pared by 6 bases and J by 6 bases, with 4 bases of the junction left unmatched. The CDR3 runs to 13 residues. The CDR3 sequence: CASSRGPGQPQHF. Written as DNA, the CDR3 is TGTGCCAGCAGCAGGGGGCCCGGTCAGCCCCAGCATTTT.

This clone is labeled medium-sized (0.01 to 0.1%). This chain joins TRBV11-3 and TRBJ2-3; no clear D gene. The CDR3 extends over 14 amino acids. Trimming took 1 base from V and 4 from J, leaving 9 bases between them. Germline V lookup: CDR1 SGHNT, CDR2 YENEEA. This CDR3 is CASSLGPSSDTQYF. The CDR3 nucleotides read TGTGCCAGCAGCTTAGGCCCCTCATCAGATACGCAGTATTTT.

The chain uses TRBV29-1 and TRBJ1-2, with D maybe TRBD1 (6 bases). This CDR3 contains 15 residues. The V end was cut by 6 bases, the J end by 4 bases, with 21 bases between. CDR1 is SQVTM, CDR2 ANQGSEA, per germline. CDR3 nucleotides: TGCAGCGTCACGAAGTGGGCAGGGGAAGGCTATGGCTACACCTTC. Translation: CSVTKWAGEGYGYTF.

The rearrangement uses TRBV18 and TRBJ2-3, with TRBD2 matching over 14 bases. Germline CDR1 reads KGHSH; CDR2 reads LQKENI. V lost 3 bases to trimming and J lost 2 bases; unmatched junction nucleotides: 13. This CDR3 has 20 residues. CDR3 sequence: CASSPRLPTSGRAYTDTQYF. As DNA, the CDR3 is TGTGCCAGCTCACCGAGACTGCCGACTAGCGGGAGGGCCTACACAGATACGCAGTATTTT. Full variable domain (missing parts from reference TRBV18 and TRBJ2-3): NAGVMQNPRHLVRRRGQEARLRCSPMKGHSHVYWYRQLPEEGLKFMVYLQKENIIDESGMPKERFSAEFPKEGPSILRIQQVVRGDSAAYFCASSPRLPTSGRAYTDTQYFGPGTRLTVL.

By its share, this clone is medium-sized. The CDR3 nucleotides read TGTGCCAGCAGCACCGCTCCCTCAAACACTGAAGCTTTCTTT. It codes for CASSTAPSNTEAFF. The chain is built from TRBV9 and TRBJ1-1; D not resolved. The V and J ends lost 4 bases and 2 bases respectively, with 12 bases between them. Germline V gives CDR1 SGDLS, CDR2 YYNGEE. CDR3 length equals 14 residues.

V gene TRBV6-8 combines with J gene TRBJ2-3, with 9 bases fitting TRBD2. This CDR3 is built from 12 residues. V gave up 10 bases and J gave up 5 bases; unmatched junction bases: 4. From germline, CDR1 is MNHGY and CDR2 SAAAGT. CDR3 residues: CATSTSGDTQYF. In DNA form, the CDR3 reads TGTGCCACCTCGACTAGCGGAGATACGCAGTATTTT.

The V call is TRBV6-8, the J call TRBJ1-4; TRBD1 matches 8 bases. The CDR3 has 14 residues. Looked up from germline, CDR1 is MNHGY and CDR2 is SAAAGT. Trimming removed 6 bases from V and 5 bases from J; junction bases left unmatched: 5. CDR3 sequence: CASSNRGGNEKLFF. The CDR3 DNA sequence: TGTGCCAGCAGCAACAGGGGGGGGAATGAAAAACTGTTTTTT.